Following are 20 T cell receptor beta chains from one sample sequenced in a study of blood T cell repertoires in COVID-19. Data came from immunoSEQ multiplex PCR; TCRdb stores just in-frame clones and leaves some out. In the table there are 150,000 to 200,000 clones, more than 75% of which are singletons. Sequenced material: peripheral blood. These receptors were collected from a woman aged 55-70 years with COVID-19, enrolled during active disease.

The CDR3 region is CASSARTGGWDEQFF. CDR3 DNA sequence: TGTGCCAGCAGTGCGAGAACGGGGGGCTGGGATGAGCAGTTCTTC. The chain is built from TRBV27 and TRBJ2-1; D might be TRBD2 (7 bases). The CDR3 covers 15 residues. From germline, CDR1 is MNHEY and CDR2 SMNVEV (reference sequence). The V and J ends lost 5 bases and 8 bases respectively, with 19 bases between them.

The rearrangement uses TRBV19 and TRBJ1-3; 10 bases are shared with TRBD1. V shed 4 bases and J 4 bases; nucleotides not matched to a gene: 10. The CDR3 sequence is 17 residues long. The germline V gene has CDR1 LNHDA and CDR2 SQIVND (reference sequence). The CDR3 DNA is TGTGCCAGTAGTAACCCCGCCGGGACAGGGGAAGGAAACACCATATATTTT. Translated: CASSNPAGTGEGNTIYF.

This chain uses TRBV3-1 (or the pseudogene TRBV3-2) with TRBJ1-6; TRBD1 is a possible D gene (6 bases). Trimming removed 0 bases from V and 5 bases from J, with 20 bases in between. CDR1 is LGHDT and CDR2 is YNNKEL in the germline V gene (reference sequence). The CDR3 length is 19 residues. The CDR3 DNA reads TGTGCCAGCAGCCAAGAGCCTAGGAAAAGGACAGAGGATAATTCACCCCTCCACTTT. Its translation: CASSQEPRKRTEDNSPLHF.

CDR3 in amino acids: CSVLIDYEQYV. For the CDR3, the DNA is TGCAGCGTTCTGATAGATTACGAGCAGTACGTC. V is TRBV29-1 and J is TRBJ2-7, with unresolved D. The CDR3 contains 11 residues. V was trimmed by 5 bases and J by 4 bases, leaving 9 bases between them. Germline lookup yields CDR1 SQVTM and CDR2 ANQGSEA.

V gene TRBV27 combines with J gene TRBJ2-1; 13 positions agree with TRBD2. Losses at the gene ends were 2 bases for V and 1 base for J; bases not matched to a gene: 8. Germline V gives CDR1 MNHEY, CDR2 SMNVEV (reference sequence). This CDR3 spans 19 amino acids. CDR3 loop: CASSLAGTSGTASYNEQFF. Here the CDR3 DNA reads TGTGCCAGCAGTTTAGCCGGGACTAGCGGGACTGCGTCCTACAATGAGCAGTTCTTC.

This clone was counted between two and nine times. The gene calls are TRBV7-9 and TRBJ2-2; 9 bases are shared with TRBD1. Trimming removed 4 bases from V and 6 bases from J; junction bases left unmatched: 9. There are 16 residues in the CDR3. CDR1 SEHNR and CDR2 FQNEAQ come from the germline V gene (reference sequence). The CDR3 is CASSSGTGFEAGELFF. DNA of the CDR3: TGTGCCAGCAGCTCGGGGACAGGGTTCGAGGCCGGGGAGCTGTTTTTT.

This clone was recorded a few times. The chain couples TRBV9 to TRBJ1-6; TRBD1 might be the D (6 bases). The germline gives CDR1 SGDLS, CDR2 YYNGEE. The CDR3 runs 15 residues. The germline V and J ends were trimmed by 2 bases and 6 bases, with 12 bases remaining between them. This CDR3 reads CASSVWGRGNSPLHF. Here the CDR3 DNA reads TGTGCCAGCAGCGTCTGGGGCAGGGGTAATTCACCCCTCCACTTT.

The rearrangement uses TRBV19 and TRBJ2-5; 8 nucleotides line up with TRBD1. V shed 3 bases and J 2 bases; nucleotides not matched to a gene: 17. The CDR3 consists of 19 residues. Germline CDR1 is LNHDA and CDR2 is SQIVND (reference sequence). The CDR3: CASSMVSGTGYIPQETQYF. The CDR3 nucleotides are TGTGCCAGTAGTATGGTTTCCGGGACAGGCTATATCCCTCAAGAGACCCAGTACTTC.

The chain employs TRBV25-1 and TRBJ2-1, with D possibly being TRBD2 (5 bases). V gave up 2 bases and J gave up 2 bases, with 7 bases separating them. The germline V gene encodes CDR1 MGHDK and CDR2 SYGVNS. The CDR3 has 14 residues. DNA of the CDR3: TGTGCCAGCAGTGAAAGCGGAACCTACAATGAGCAGTTCTTC. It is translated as CASSESGTYNEQFF.

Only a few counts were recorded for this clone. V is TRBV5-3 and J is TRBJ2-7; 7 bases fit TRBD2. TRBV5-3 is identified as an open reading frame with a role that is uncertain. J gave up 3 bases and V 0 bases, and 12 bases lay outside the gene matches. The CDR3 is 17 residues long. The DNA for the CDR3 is TGTGCCAGAAGCTTGGCCGCCGAGGACGGGGGGAGCTACGAGCAGTACGTC. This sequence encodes CARSLAAEDGGSYEQYV.

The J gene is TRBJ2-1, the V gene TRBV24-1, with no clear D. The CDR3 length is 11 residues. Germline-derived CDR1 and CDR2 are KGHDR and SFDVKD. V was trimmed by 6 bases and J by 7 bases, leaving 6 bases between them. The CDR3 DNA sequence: TGTGCCACCAGTCGTCTAAATGAGCAGTTCTTC. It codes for CATSRLNEQFF.

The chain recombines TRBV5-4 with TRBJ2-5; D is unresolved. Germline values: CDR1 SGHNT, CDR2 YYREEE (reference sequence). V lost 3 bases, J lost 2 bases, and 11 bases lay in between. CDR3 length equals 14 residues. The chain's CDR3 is CASSSPGVQETQYF. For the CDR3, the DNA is TGTGCCAGCAGCTCCCCAGGCGTACAAGAGACCCAGTACTTC.

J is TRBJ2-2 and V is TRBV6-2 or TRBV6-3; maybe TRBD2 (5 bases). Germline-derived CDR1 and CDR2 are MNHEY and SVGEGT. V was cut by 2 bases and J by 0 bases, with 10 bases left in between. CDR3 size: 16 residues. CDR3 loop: CASSYGPGTNTGELFF. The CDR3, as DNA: TGTGCCAGCAGTTACGGGCCGGGAACGAACACCGGGGAGCTGTTTTTT.

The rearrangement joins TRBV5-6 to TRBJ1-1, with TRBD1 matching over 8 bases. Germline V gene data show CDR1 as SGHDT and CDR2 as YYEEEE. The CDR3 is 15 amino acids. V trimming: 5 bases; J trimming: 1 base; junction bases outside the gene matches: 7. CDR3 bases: TGTGCCAGCAGTTCGACAGGGGAGGGGAACACTGAAGCTTTCTTT. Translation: CASSSTGEGNTEAFF.

The CDR3 protein is CASSSPTGVDGYTF. CDR3 coding DNA: TGTGCCAGCAGTTCCCCGACAGGGGTAGACGGCTACACCTTC. J is TRBJ1-2 and V is TRBV6-5; TRBD1 aligns across 8 bases. The CDR3 extends over 14 amino acids. V lost 4 bases, J lost 8 bases, and 9 bases stayed unmatched. Germline loops: CDR1 MNHEY, CDR2 SVGAGI.

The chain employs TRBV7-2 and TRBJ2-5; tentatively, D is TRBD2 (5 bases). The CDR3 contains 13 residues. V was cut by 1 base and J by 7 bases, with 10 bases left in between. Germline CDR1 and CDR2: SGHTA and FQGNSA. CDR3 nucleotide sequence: TGTGCCAGCAGCTTAGATTGGAGGAGGACCCAGTACTTC. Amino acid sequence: CASSLDWRRTQYF. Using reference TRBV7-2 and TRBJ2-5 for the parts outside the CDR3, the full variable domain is GAGVSQSPSNKVTEKGKDVELRCDPISGHTALYWYRQSLGQGLEFLIYFQGNSAPDKSGLPSDRFSAERTGGSVSTLTIQRTQQEDSAVYLCASSLDWRRTQYFGPGTRLLVL.

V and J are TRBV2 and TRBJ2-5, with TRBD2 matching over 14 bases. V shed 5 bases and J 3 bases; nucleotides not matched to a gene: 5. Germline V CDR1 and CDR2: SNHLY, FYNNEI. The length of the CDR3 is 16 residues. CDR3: CASSPGLAGAKETQYF. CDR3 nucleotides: TGTGCCAGCAGTCCGGGACTAGCGGGAGCTAAAGAGACCCAGTACTTC. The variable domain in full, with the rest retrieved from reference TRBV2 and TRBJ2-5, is EPEVTQTPSHQVTQMGQEVILRCVPISNHLYFYWYRQILGQKVEFLVSFYNNEISEKSEIFDDQFSVERPDGSNFTLKIRSTKLEDSAMYFCASSPGLAGAKETQYFGPGTRLLVL.

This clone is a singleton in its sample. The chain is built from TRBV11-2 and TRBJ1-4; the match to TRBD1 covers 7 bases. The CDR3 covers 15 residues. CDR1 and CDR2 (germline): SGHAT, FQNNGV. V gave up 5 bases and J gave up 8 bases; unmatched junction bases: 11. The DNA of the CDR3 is TGTGCCAGCAGCCTGCAAGCAGGGGGAAGGGAAAAACTGTTTTTT. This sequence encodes CASSLQAGGREKLFF.

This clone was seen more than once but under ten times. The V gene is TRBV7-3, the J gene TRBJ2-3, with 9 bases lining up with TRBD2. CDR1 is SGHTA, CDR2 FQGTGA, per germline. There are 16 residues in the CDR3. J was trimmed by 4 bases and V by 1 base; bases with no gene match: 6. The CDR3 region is CASSLNGRTSADTQYF. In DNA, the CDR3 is TGTGCCAGCAGCTTAAATGGGCGGACTAGCGCAGATACGCAGTATTTT.

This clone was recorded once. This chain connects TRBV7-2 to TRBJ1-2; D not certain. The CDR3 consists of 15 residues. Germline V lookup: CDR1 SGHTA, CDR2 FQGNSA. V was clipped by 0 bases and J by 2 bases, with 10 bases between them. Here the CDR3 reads CASSLAGAGNYGYTF. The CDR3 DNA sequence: TGTGCCAGCAGCTTAGCGGGAGCGGGGAACTATGGCTACACCTTC.